Below are 11 T cell receptor beta chains sequenced from a single sample in a study of shared T cell receptors in the human thymus. Assay used: immunoSEQ multiplex PCR; TCRdb lists only in-frame clones, some missing. The sample lists hundreds of thousands of clones, 70% to 90% occurring once. These data were likewise used in another study, on human thymus T cells.

Sequenced material: thymocytes. The receptor source for this set is a boy under two years old with a congenital heart defect.

The chain joins TRBV5-6 to TRBJ1-1; no reliable D call. V lost 3 bases to trimming and J lost 3 bases, with 15 bases between them. Germline CDR1 SGHDT, CDR2 YYEEEE. There are 15 residues in the CDR3. CDR3 nucleotides: TGTGCCAGCAGCTCGGAGGATGATACGTACACTGAAGCTTTCTTT. As protein: CASSSEDDTYTEAFF.

The V gene is TRBV14, the J gene TRBJ1-4; 7 bases match TRBD1. The V and J ends lost 5 bases and 6 bases, in that order; junction bases with no gene match: 9. Per the germline V gene, CDR1 is SGHDN and CDR2 is FVKESK. This CDR3 has 15 amino acids. The CDR3 DNA is TGTGCCAGCAGCTTAAGACAGGGAGTCTATGAAAAACTGTTTTTT. Amino acids: CASSLRQGVYEKLFF.

The chain carries TRBV27 and TRBJ2-7; 9 bases align to TRBD2. This CDR3 region has 15 residues. The germline CDR1 and CDR2 sequences are MNHEY and SMNVEV (reference sequence). V dropped 3 bases and J dropped 4; count of bases not matched to a gene: 7. The CDR3 DNA follows: TGTGCCAGCAGTTTTCAGGCGGGAGGGGGGTACGAGCAGTACTTC. Translation gives CASSFQAGGGYEQYF.

The chain links TRBV18 to TRBJ2-7, with TRBD2 matching over 10 bases. The germline V gene encodes CDR1 KGHSH and CDR2 LQKENI. The CDR3 sequence is 20 residues long. V trimming: 6 bases; J trimming: 3 bases; junction bases outside the gene matches: 23. The CDR3 nucleotides are TGTGCCAGCTCCTCTGGGGAAGGTCTAGCGGGAGACTGGCACTACTACGAGCAGTACTTC. Amino acids: CASSSGEGLAGDWHYYEQYF.

This chain uses TRBV7-9 with TRBJ2-7; 9 bases line up with TRBD2. From germline, CDR1 is SEHNR and CDR2 FQNEAQ (reference sequence). The CDR3 sequence is 16 residues long. Germline trimming cut 1 base from V and 7 bases from J; bases unmatched to any gene: 11. The chain's CDR3 is CASSLESREGSPEQYF. The CDR3 bases are TGTGCCAGCAGCTTAGAGTCGCGGGAGGGATCTCCGGAGCAGTACTTC.

The genes are TRBV28 and TRBJ2-3; 7 bases are shared with TRBD1. Trimming cost V 6 bases and J 2 bases; bases outside gene matches: 14. CDR1 is MDHEN and CDR2 is SYDVKM in the germline V gene. This CDR3 is built from 17 residues. The CDR3 region is CASSSTPLDRATDTQYF. CDR3 coding DNA: TGTGCCAGCAGCTCTACGCCACTCGACAGGGCCACAGATACGCAGTATTTT.

The chain uses TRBV7-2 and TRBJ2-1, with 10 bases aligning to TRBD2. The V and J ends lost 4 bases and 7 bases, in that order; junction bases with no gene match: 7. CDR1 and CDR2 (germline): SGHTA, FQGNSA. The CDR3 sequence is 15 residues long. The CDR3 nucleotides read TGTGCCAGCAGCTCCGGGACTAGCGATTGGAATGAGCAGTTCTTC. Protein: CASSSGTSDWNEQFF. The full variable domain, in which reference TRBV7-2 and TRBJ2-1 provide the parts outside the CDR3, is GAGVSQSPSNKVTEKGKDVELRCDPISGHTALYWYRQSLGQGLEFLIYFQGNSAPDKSGLPSDRFSAERTGGSVSTLTIQRTQQEDSAVYLCASSSGTSDWNEQFFGPGTRLTVL.

V and J are TRBV25-1 and TRBJ2-5; possibly TRBD1 for D (5 bases). The CDR3 runs to 14 residues. From germline, CDR1 is MGHDK and CDR2 SYGVNS. V was clipped by 3 bases and J by 1 base, with 9 bases between them. The CDR3 nucleotides are TGTGCCAGCAGTGACAGGGTCCCCCAAGAGACCCAGTACTTC. Its translation is CASSDRVPQETQYF.

This chain links TRBV5-1 with TRBJ2-5; D might be TRBD2 (6 bases). The CDR3 contains 16 residues. CDR1 is SGHRS and CDR2 is YFSETQ in the germline V gene. The germline V and J ends were trimmed by 7 bases and 2 bases, with 21 bases remaining between them. The CDR3 DNA is TGCGCCAGCGCCCTCTTTAAGGCGGGGCAACAAGAGACCCAGTACTTC. Amino acid sequence: CASALFKAGQQETQYF.

The chain is built from TRBV9 and TRBJ1-2; TRBD1 aligns across 8 bases. CDR1 and CDR2 from the germline V gene are SGDLS and YYNGEE. The CDR3 length is 15 residues. J gave up 4 bases and V 3 bases, and 8 bases lay outside the gene matches. CDR3 loop: CASSADREGAYGYTF. In nucleotides, the CDR3 is TGTGCCAGCAGCGCGGACAGGGAGGGGGCCTATGGCTACACCTTC.

The chain uses TRBV6-5 and TRBJ1-4; 10 nucleotides match TRBD1. The junction had 3 bases not matched to a gene; V was cut back by 4 bases and J by 7 bases. Looked up from germline, CDR1 is MNHEY and CDR2 is SVGAGI. This CDR3 comprises 14 residues. The CDR3 sequence: CASSWGTGVEKLFF. The CDR3 DNA is TGTGCCAGCAGTTGGGGGACAGGGGTTGAAAAACTGTTTTTT.